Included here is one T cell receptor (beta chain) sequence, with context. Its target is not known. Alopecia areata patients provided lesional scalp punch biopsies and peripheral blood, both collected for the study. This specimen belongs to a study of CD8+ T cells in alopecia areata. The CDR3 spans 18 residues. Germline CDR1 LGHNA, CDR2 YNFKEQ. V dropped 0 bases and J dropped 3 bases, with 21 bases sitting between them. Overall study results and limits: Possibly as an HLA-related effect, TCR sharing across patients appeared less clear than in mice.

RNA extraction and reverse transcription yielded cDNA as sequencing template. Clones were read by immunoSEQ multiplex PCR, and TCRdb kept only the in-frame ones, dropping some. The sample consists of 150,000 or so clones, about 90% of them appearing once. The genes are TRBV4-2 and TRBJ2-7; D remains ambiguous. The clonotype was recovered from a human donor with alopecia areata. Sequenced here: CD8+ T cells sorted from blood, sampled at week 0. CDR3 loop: CASSQDQQGPDVRYEQYF. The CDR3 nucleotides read TGTGCCAGCAGCCAAGACCAACAAGGACCCGATGTTCGCTACGAGCAGTACTTC.